This record concerns one T cell receptor beta chain sequence. The target antigen is unknown. This specimen belongs to a study of shared clonotypes between healthy human individuals. Turning to the study itself: Donors were a couple of women and a few men aged 18 to 49.

Some 30,000 T cell genomes (approximately 210 ng DNA) went into each sorted-subset replicate. Per the study methods: Filtering was not the same, since immunoSEQ gave junction-only sequences without quality scores. Sequencing was performed with immunoSEQ multiplex PCR; in TCRdb, only in-frame clones are kept and a portion is missing. The DNA was the basis for D and trimming; V, J and clone size are from that table. The data show hundreds of thousands of clones, 85% to 95% seen once. After removal of 0 bases from V and 0 bases from J, the junction contained 11 bases not matched to a gene. The CDR3 totals 19 residues. Germline lookup yields CDR1 SNHLY and CDR2 FYNNEI. Study observations and caveats: Sequencing depth was a factor that was expected to affect clonotype sharing among donors.

CD45RO-negative, CCR7-positively selected cells formed the naive CD8 fraction, excluding terminally differentiated effector memory CD45RA+ cells. This sequence joins TRBV2 and TRBJ2-5; TRBD2 matches at 9 bases. The TCR sequence derives from a man younger than 45 in good health. Sequencing input: naive CD8+ T cells sorted from blood. The CDR3 here is CASSEAPGLANPHQETQYF. DNA for the CDR3: TGTGCCAGCAGTGAAGCCCCGGGACTAGCTAATCCCCACCAAGAGACCCAGTACTTC.